A single sample is the source of the 20 T cell receptor beta chains below, sequenced in a study of blood T cell repertoires in COVID-19. Only in-frame clones appear in the TCRdb table, and some are missing; sequencing was by immunoSEQ multiplex PCR. This table has approximately 70,000 clones, around 93% appearing once. The sample taken for sequencing was peripheral blood. These receptors were taken from a woman in her sixties or seventies with active COVID-19.

V gene TRBV30 combines with J gene TRBJ2-5; 8 bases are shared with TRBD1. Trimming removed 2 bases from V and 1 base from J; junction bases left unmatched: 12. CDR1 and CDR2 from the germline V gene are GTSNPN and SVGIG (reference sequence). This CDR3 has 17 residues. CDR3 in DNA: TGTGCCTGGAGTCCAGGAGGACAGGGTGGGTTCCAAGAGACCCAGTACTTC. As protein: CAWSPGGQGGFQETQYF.

J is TRBJ1-1 and V is TRBV28; TRBD1 agrees at 7 bases. The CDR3 covers 13 residues. Germline loops: CDR1 MDHEN, CDR2 SYDVKM. After removal of 6 bases from V and 6 bases from J, the junction contained 7 bases not matched to a gene. CDR3 sequence (DNA): TGTGCCAGCAGCCAGACAGGGATCCCTGAAGCTTTCTTT. Protein: CASSQTGIPEAFF.

J is TRBJ2-2 and V is TRBV28; tentative D call: TRBD2 (7 bases). Germline CDR1 is MDHEN and CDR2 is SYDVKM. V was clipped by 3 bases and J by 1 base, with 15 bases between them. This CDR3 is 17 amino acids long. This chain's CDR3 is CASSLLGGGGNTGELFF. Here the CDR3 DNA reads TGTGCCAGCAGTTTGCTGGGGGGAGGGGGGAACACCGGGGAGCTGTTTTTT. The complete variable domain, with remaining parts taken from reference TRBV28 and TRBJ2-2, reads DVKVTQSSRYLVKRTGEKVFLECVQDMDHENMFWYRQDPGLGLRLIYFSYDVKMKEKGDIPEGYSVSREKKERFSLILESASTNQTSMYLCASSLLGGGGNTGELFFGEGSRLTVL.

This chain uses TRBV2 with TRBJ2-7, with a weak D call TRBD1 (6 bases). Germline lookup yields CDR1 SNHLY and CDR2 FYNNEI. CDR3 length: 14 amino acids. The germline V and J ends were trimmed by 5 bases and 4 bases, with 15 bases remaining between them. The DNA of the CDR3 is TGTGCCAGCAGTCAGGGGCGGGTCGCGTACGAGCAGTACTTC. Its protein product is CASSQGRVAYEQYF.

The rearrangement links TRBV10-2 to TRBJ2-5, with TRBD2 identical over 7 bases. CDR3 length equals 15 residues. Losses at the gene ends were 2 bases for V and 5 bases for J; bases not matched to a gene: 8. In germline, CDR1 is WSHSY, CDR2 SAAADI. CDR3 bases: TGCGCCAGCAGTGAGGGTGGCGGGAGTCCTGAGACCCAGTACTTC. Translation gives CASSEGGGSPETQYF.

V usage is TRBV6-5 and J usage is TRBJ2-6, with a tentative D call TRBD1 (5 bases). Trimming pared 8 bases from V and 1 base from J, leaving 12 bases between. Germline V gene data show CDR1 as MNHEY and CDR2 as SVGAGI. The CDR3 sequence is 15 residues long. In DNA, the CDR3 is TGTGCCAGCCAGCCAAGGGGATCTGGGGCCAACGTCCTGACTTTC. The encoded protein is CASQPRGSGANVLTF.

A note on this clone: At the DNA level, this CDR3 is encoded by other sequences in the same sample as well. The gene calls are TRBV15 and TRBJ2-7; 10 bases line up with TRBD2. V lost 0 bases to trimming and J lost 4 bases; unmatched junction nucleotides: 3. Germline CDR1 LNHNV, CDR2 YYDKDF (reference sequence). The CDR3 runs to 15 residues. In DNA, the CDR3 is TGTGCCACCAGCAGAGAGACTAGCGGGTCTTACGAGCAGTACTTC. It encodes CATSRETSGSYEQYF.

The chain is built from TRBV7-2 and TRBJ2-7, with a possible D match to TRBD2 (5 bases). Deletions cut 2 bases from V and 2 bases from J, with 10 bases between. CDR3 length equals 14 residues. Germline-derived CDR1 and CDR2 are SGHTA and FQGNSA. As DNA, the CDR3 is TGTGCCAGCAGCTTAACTAGAGAAACCTACGAGCAGTACTTC. This translates into CASSLTRETYEQYF.

The chain couples TRBV18 to TRBJ1-1; the match to TRBD1 covers 9 bases. V was pared by 5 bases and J by 2 bases, with 6 bases of the junction left unmatched. Germline CDR1 reads KGHSH; CDR2 reads LQKENI. The length of the CDR3 is 15 residues. CDR3 in amino acids: CASSANRGRNTEAFF. DNA of the CDR3: TGTGCCAGCTCAGCTAACAGGGGGCGAAACACTGAAGCTTTCTTT.

This clone was counted a single time. DNA for the CDR3: TGCGCCAGCAGCTTGGGACTAGCGGGAGGGCCAGAGACCCAGTACTTC. Translating gives CASSLGLAGGPETQYF. The rearrangement uses TRBV5-1 and TRBJ2-5; 14 nucleotides agree with TRBD2. Trimming removed 0 bases from V and 4 bases from J; junction bases left unmatched: 2. CDR1 is SGHRS and CDR2 is YFSETQ in the germline V gene. The length of the CDR3 is 16 residues.

The genes are TRBV27 and TRBJ1-2, with TRBD1 as a possible D gene (5 bases). The CDR3 loop spans 14 amino acids. Per the germline V gene, CDR1 is MNHEY and CDR2 is SMNVEV (reference sequence). Trimming removed 3 bases from V and 4 bases from J, with 12 bases in between. CDR3 sequence: CASSFFQGGYGYTF. The CDR3 DNA follows: TGTGCCAGCAGTTTTTTCCAGGGTGGCTATGGCTACACCTTC.

The count of this clone is one. This chain links TRBV5-6 with TRBJ2-1; D gene unclear. Germline values: CDR1 SGHDT, CDR2 YYEEEE. The CDR3 is made up of 13 amino acids. The V gene lost 0 bases and the J gene lost 6 bases, with 7 bases spanning the gap. CDR3 in amino acids: CASSLAVANEQFF. The CDR3, as DNA: TGTGCCAGCAGCTTGGCCGTGGCCAATGAGCAGTTCTTC.

V and J are TRBV5-1 and TRBJ2-5; 7 bases align to TRBD1. The CDR3 is made up of 14 amino acids. Germline assignment: CDR1 SGHRS and CDR2 YFSETQ. With 0 bases clipped from V and 1 base from J, the junction kept 0 bases outside the gene matches. CDR3 residues: CASSLDRGQETQYF. CDR3 nucleotide sequence: TGCGCCAGCAGCTTGGACAGGGGCCAAGAGACCCAGTACTTC.

CDR3 sequence (DNA): TGTGCCAGCAGCCCCCCCTCTAGGAGAGGGTTTTCGAACACCGGGGAGCTGTTTTTT. Amino acids: CASSPPSRRGFSNTGELFF. The chain joins TRBV6-2 or TRBV6-3 to TRBJ2-2; a possible D gene is TRBD2 (5 bases). CDR3 size: 19 residues. Germline V lookup: CDR1 MNHEY, CDR2 SVGEGT. With 6 bases removed from V and 0 bases from J, the gap between germline ends came to 23 bases.

V usage is TRBV28 and J usage is TRBJ2-7; 8 bases are a match to TRBD1. Germline V gene lookup returns CDR1 MDHEN and CDR2 SYDVKM. CDR3 size: 15 residues. Trimming took 8 bases from V and 0 from J; bases not matched to a gene: 9. The CDR3 DNA reads TGTGCCAGCGCCAGGGGAGACAGGGGCTCCTACGAGCAGTACTTC. Translated: CASARGDRGSYEQYF.

This chain joins TRBV5-1 and TRBJ2-3; D is undetermined. Trimming shortened V by 4 bases and J by 0 bases, and 9 bases separated the two germline ends. The CDR3 covers 14 residues. Germline V gives CDR1 SGHRS, CDR2 YFSETQ. In DNA, the CDR3 is TGCGCCAGCAGCCGTGGTAGAAGCACAGATACGCAGTATTTT. Amino acids: CASSRGRSTDTQYF.

The chain carries TRBV4-1 and TRBJ2-1; tentatively, D is TRBD2 (5 bases). V shed 4 bases and J shed 4 bases, with 11 bases lying between them. This CDR3 spans 14 amino acids. Germline V gene data show CDR1 as MGHRA and CDR2 as YSYEKL. The DNA of the CDR3 is TGCGCCAGCAGCCGCGCCTCGGGGTACAATGAGCAGTTCTTC. It yields the protein CASSRASGYNEQFF.

This clone appeared once. CDR3 sequence: CASSIVQGNYGYTF. In nucleotides, the CDR3 is TGTGCCAGTAGTATCGTACAGGGAAACTATGGCTACACCTTC. This chain uses TRBV19 with TRBJ1-2, with D tentatively TRBD1 (6 bases). The CDR3 spans 14 residues. Trimming removed 3 bases at V and 2 bases at J, with 10 bases between. The germline gives CDR1 LNHDA, CDR2 SQIVND (reference sequence).

The chain carries TRBV24-1 and TRBJ2-5, with 7 bases lining up with TRBD2. The ends lost 1 base at V and 5 bases at J; junction bases unmatched: 21. In germline, CDR1 is KGHDR, CDR2 SFDVKD. This CDR3 comprises 20 residues. DNA of the CDR3: TGTGCCACCAGTGATTTAAGGCTGGGGTTGAGACTAGCCCGTGGGGAGACCCAGTACTTC. It yields the protein CATSDLRLGLRLARGETQYF.

The V call is TRBV5-6, the J call TRBJ2-2; 8 nucleotides match TRBD1. Germline CDR1 SGHDT, CDR2 YYEEEE. CDR3 length: 16 residues. With V trimmed by 4 bases and J by 5 bases, 10 bases remained unmatched. CDR3 region: CASSRDRGWLTGELFF. CDR3 bases: TGTGCCAGCAGCCGCGACAGGGGCTGGTTGACCGGGGAGCTGTTTTTT.